This is a list of T cell receptor beta chains from one sample in a study of cytomegalovirus exposure and HLA in healthy donors. The method was immunoSEQ multiplex PCR; TCRdb's version includes in-frame clones alone and lacks a portion of them. The table includes about 330,000 clones, about 90% detected once. The specimen was PBMCs. Receptor source: a woman younger than 45 in good health and CMV-seropositive. The CDR3 runs from the conserved cysteine through the conserved F or W. The D gene is left open where the match is weak. Some rows mark clone size as missing; the rest say once, few, many or name a class of expanded clone.

abundance	j_gene	d_gene	v_gene	CDR3aa	CDR3nt
-	TRBJ2-7	-	TRBV2	CASSGGGASYEQYF	TGTGCCAGCAGTGGGGGCGGGGCCTCCTACGAGCAGTACTTC
-	TRBJ2-7	-	TRBV29-1	CSVEDPTIPTYEQYF	TGCAGCGTTGAAGATCCTACAATTCCCACCTACGAGCAGTACTTC
-	TRBJ1-2	TRBD1	TRBV27	CASSFAGQGLGYTF	TGTGCCAGCAGTTTCGCCGGACAGGGGCTTGGCTACACCTTC
-	TRBJ1-5	-	TRBV9	CASSVLGGSNQPQHF	TGTGCCAGCAGCGTGCTAGGAGGGTCAAATCAGCCCCAGCATTTT
-	TRBJ2-1	TRBD1	TRBV6-5	CASSYDRGPQFF	TGTGCCAGCAGTTACGACAGGGGCCCGCAGTTCTTC
-	TRBJ2-1	TRBD2	TRBV7-9	CASSPRLGGYNEQFF	TGTGCCAGCAGCCCTCGGTTGGGAGGGTACAATGAGCAGTTCTTC
-	TRBJ2-3	-	TRBV7-3	CASSEDSTDTQYF	TGTGCCAGCAGCGAAGACAGCACAGATACGCAGTATTTT
-	TRBJ1-1	TRBD1	TRBV9	CASSVDRAMNTEAFF	TGTGCCAGCAGCGTGGACAGGGCGATGAACACTGAAGCTTTCTTT
-	TRBJ1-4	-	TRBV7-8	CASSRQQGGYEKLFF	TGTGCCAGCAGCCGCCAGCAGGGTGGATATGAAAAACTGTTTTTT
few	TRBJ2-5	TRBD1	TRBV4-3	CASSQEVGGSYQETQYF	TGCGCCAGCAGCCAAGAGGTAGGGGGCAGCTACCAAGAGACCCAGTACTTC
-	TRBJ1-2	-	TRBV28	CASRAGYGYTF	TGTGCCAGCAGAGCGGGGTATGGCTACACCTTC
-	TRBJ1-4	-	TRBV10-3	CAISEPRFTWGELFF	TGTGCCATCAGTGAGCCCCGCTTTACCTGGGGGGAACTGTTTTTT
-	TRBJ2-5	TRBD1	TRBV11-3	CASSLVPRQGIGGTQYF	TGTGCCAGCAGCTTAGTGCCGAGACAGGGTATAGGCGGGACCCAGTACTTC
-	TRBJ2-6	-	TRBV9	CASGASSGANVLTF	TGTGCCAGCGGAGCTTCCTCTGGGGCCAACGTCCTGACTTTC
-	TRBJ1-6	-	TRBV7-6	CASSTDRYSPLHF	TGTGCCAGCAGCACGGACAGATATTCACCCCTCCACTTT
once	TRBJ1-2	-	TRBV6-1	CASSEALWGSYGYTF	TGTGCCAGCAGTGAAGCGCTATGGGGCAGCTATGGCTACACCTTC
-	TRBJ1-6	-	TRBV25-1	CASSEGWTNYNSPLHF	TGTGCCAGCAGTGAAGGGTGGACCAATTATAATTCACCCCTCCACTTT
once	TRBJ2-2	TRBD1	TRBV4-1	CASSQAGQGANTGELFF	TGCGCCAGCAGCCAAGCCGGACAGGGGGCGAACACCGGGGAGCTGTTTTTT
-	TRBJ1-3	TRBD1	TRBV4-1	CASSQPGQEKGNTIYF	TGCGCCAGCAGCCAACCGGGACAGGAGAAAGGAAACACCATATATTTT
-	TRBJ2-7	-	TRBV27	CASSYGGPGNPASYEQYF	TGTGCCAGCAGTTATGGCGGACCAGGCAACCCCGCCTCCTACGAGCAGTACTTC
-	TRBJ2-1	-	TRBV6-5	CASKPATDTYNEQFF	TGTGCCAGCAAGCCAGCGACGGATACTTACAATGAGCAGTTCTTC
-	TRBJ2-2	TRBD2	TRBV30	CAWTRQLAGAGELFF	TGTGCCTGGACCCGCCAACTAGCGGGAGCCGGGGAGCTGTTTTTT
-	TRBJ1-1	TRBD1	TRBV19	CASSITGQGGAFF	TGTGCCAGTAGTATAACGGGACAGGGCGGAGCTTTCTTT
-	TRBJ1-2	-	TRBV7-2	CASSPAYGYTF	TGTGCCAGCAGTCCAGCCTATGGCTACACCTTC
-	TRBJ2-7	-	TRBV2	CASSADTTNISYEQYF	TGTGCCAGCAGTGCGGACACTACCAACATATCCTACGAGCAGTACTTC
-	TRBJ2-7	-	TRBV5-1	CASSLETALGRGYEQYF	TGCGCCAGCAGCTTGGAGACAGCCCTTGGACGAGGTTACGAGCAGTACTTC
-	TRBJ2-2	-	TRBV7-2	CASSLGPSAPTGELFF	TGTGCCAGCAGCTTAGGTCCTTCGGCACCCACCGGGGAGCTGTTTTTT
-	TRBJ2-7	TRBD1	TRBV9	CASNRGYGANYEQYF	TGTGCCAGCAACAGGGGCTACGGAGCCAACTACGAGCAGTACTTC